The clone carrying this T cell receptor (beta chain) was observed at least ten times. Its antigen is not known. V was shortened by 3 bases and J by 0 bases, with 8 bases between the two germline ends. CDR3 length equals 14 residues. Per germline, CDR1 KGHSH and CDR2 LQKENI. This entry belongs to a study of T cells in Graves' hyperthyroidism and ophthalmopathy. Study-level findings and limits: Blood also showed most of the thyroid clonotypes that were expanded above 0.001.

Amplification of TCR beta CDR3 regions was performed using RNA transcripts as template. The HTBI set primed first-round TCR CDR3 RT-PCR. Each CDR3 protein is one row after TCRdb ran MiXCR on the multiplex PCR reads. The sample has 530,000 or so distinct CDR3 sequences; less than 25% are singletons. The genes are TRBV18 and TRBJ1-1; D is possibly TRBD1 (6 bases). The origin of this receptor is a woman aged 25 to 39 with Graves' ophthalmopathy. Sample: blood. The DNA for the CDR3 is TGTGCCAGCTCACCGGACAGCGTGAACACTGAAGCTTTCTTT. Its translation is CASSPDSVNTEAFF.